This is a list of T cell receptor beta chains from one sample in a study of blood T cell repertoires in COVID-19. Clones were read by immunoSEQ multiplex PCR, and TCRdb kept only the in-frame ones, dropping some. The sample includes more than 150,000 clones, around 81% of them seen just once. Sequencing input: peripheral blood. The receptors come from a man in his 70s who had recovered from COVID-19. Each CDR3 is given with its conserved first and last residue. D genes are given only for firm matches. Size is stated for part of the rows, as once, few or many counts, or as a class when the clone is expanded.

d_gene	len	abundance	v_gene	j_gene	CDR3aa	CDR3nt
TRBD2	15	few	TRBV4-1	TRBJ2-5	CASSHLTSGEETQYF	TGCGCCAGCAGCCATCTAACTAGCGGGGAAGAGACCCAGTACTTC
TRBD2	16	.	TRBV9	TRBJ2-3	CASSVGLAARTDTQYF	TGTGCCAGCAGCGTAGGACTAGCGGCCCGCACAGATACGCAGTATTTT
.	18	.	TRBV3-1/TRBV3-2	TRBJ2-4	CASSQESVVLLGKNIQYF	TGTGCCAGCAGCCAAGAATCGGTAGTTCTACTAGGCAAAAACATTCAGTACTTC
TRBD1	17	.	TRBV11-3	TRBJ2-1	CASSLASGTGDRNEQFF	TGTGCCAGCAGCTTAGCCTCCGGGACAGGGGATCGGAATGAGCAGTTCTTC
.	14	.	TRBV11-2	TRBJ2-7	CASSLGGRAYEQYF	TGTGCCAGCAGCTTAGGAGGCAGGGCCTACGAGCAGTACTTC
.	13	.	TRBV5-8	TRBJ2-2	CASRELESGELFF	TGTGCCAGCAGAGAGTTGGAGTCCGGGGAGCTGTTTTTT
TRBD2	15	.	TRBV2	TRBJ2-1	CASSDQSGSWNEQFF	TGTGCCAGCAGTGATCAAAGCGGGAGTTGGAATGAGCAGTTCTTC
TRBD2	13	.	TRBV11-2	TRBJ2-1	CAIGTSVDVEQFF	TGTGCCATCGGGACTAGCGTCGATGTTGAGCAGTTCTTC
TRBD1	15	.	TRBV28	TRBJ1-3	CASSQQGTSGNTIYF	TGTGCCAGCAGTCAACAGGGGACTTCTGGAAACACCATATATTTT
.	16	.	TRBV6-5	TRBJ1-4	CASSYSGTGIGEKLFF	TGTGCCAGCAGTTACTCGGGTACAGGGATAGGAGAAAAACTGTTTTTT
.	11	once	TRBV12-5	TRBJ1-5	CASGLNQPQHF	TGTGCTAGTGGTCTTAATCAGCCCCAGCATTTT
TRBD2	15	once	TRBV9	TRBJ2-1	CASSVISGGDNEQFF	TGTGCCAGCAGCGTAATTTCGGGAGGTGACAATGAGCAGTTCTTC
.	17	few	TRBV4-1	TRBJ1-5	CASSQVDSAVSNQPQHF	TGCGCCAGCAGCCAGGTCGACAGCGCCGTTAGCAATCAGCCCCAGCATTTT
TRBD2	14	.	TRBV19	TRBJ2-3	CASRYGTSGDTQYF	TGTGCCAGTAGGTACGGGACTAGCGGAGATACGCAGTATTTT
TRBD1	18	.	TRBV30	TRBJ1-4	CAWSVSGTGGRRGEKLFF	TGTGCCTGGAGTGTGTCCGGGACAGGGGGCCGGAGGGGTGAAAAACTGTTTTTT
TRBD2	14	.	TRBV2	TRBJ2-1	CASRGLAGGIEQFF	TGTGCCAGCCGGGGACTAGCGGGAGGGATTGAGCAGTTCTTC
.	14	.	TRBV7-2	TRBJ2-7	CASSLARASLEQYF	TGTGCCAGCAGCTTAGCGCGCGCCTCTCTCGAGCAGTACTTC
TRBD2	17	.	TRBV11-3	TRBJ2-5	CASSRSGRLLGEETQYF	TGTGCCAGCAGCCGCAGCGGGAGACTTTTGGGAGAAGAGACCCAGTACTTC
TRBD1	15	.	TRBV6-5	TRBJ1-1	CASSSQGATYTEAFF	TGTGCCAGCAGTTCCCAGGGGGCGACTTACACTGAAGCTTTCTTT
.	15	few	TRBV5-4	TRBJ2-2	CASSPGGTNTGELFF	TGTGCCAGCAGCCCGGGGGGCACGAACACCGGGGAGCTGTTTTTT
TRBD1	17	.	TRBV7-8	TRBJ2-2	CASSLAPRGRYTGELFF	TGTGCCAGCAGCTTAGCACCCAGGGGGCGATACACCGGGGAGCTGTTTTTT
TRBD1	15	.	TRBV6-5	TRBJ1-6	CASSYLQGARSPLHF	TGTGCCAGCAGTTACCTACAGGGGGCGCGTTCACCCCTCCACTTT
.	15	few	TRBV19	TRBJ2-1	CASSIGASAHNEQFF	TGTGCCAGTAGTATCGGGGCTAGCGCTCACAATGAGCAGTTCTTC
TRBD2	16	.	TRBV5-6	TRBJ2-1	CASIAYSGSVYNEQFF	TGTGCCAGCATCGCCTATAGCGGGAGCGTTTACAATGAGCAGTTCTTC
TRBD2	21	many	TRBV4-1	TRBJ2-7	CASSQGPPVPIASGRVYEQYF	TGCGCCAGCAGCCAAGGCCCCCCGGTTCCTATCGCTAGCGGGAGAGTCTACGAGCAGTACTTC
.	15	.	TRBV19	TRBJ1-5	CASSRGAGGGRPQHF	TGTGCCAGTAGTAGAGGAGCGGGGGGCGGACGGCCCCAGCATTTT
TRBD2	15	.	TRBV19	TRBJ2-1	CASSVLAGVYNEQFF	TGTGCCAGTAGTGTACTAGCGGGAGTCTACAATGAGCAGTTCTTC
TRBD2	16	.	TRBV7-9	TRBJ2-2	CASSLSSGRTPGELFF	TGTGCCAGCAGCTTATCTAGCGGGAGAACTCCCGGGGAGCTGTTTTTT
.	13	.	TRBV12-3/TRBV12-4	TRBJ2-6	CATSGYGANVLTF	TGTGCCACCTCAGGGTATGGGGCCAACGTCCTGACTTTC
.	14	.	TRBV5-1	TRBJ2-7	CASSLQEPDYEQYF	TGCGCCAGCAGCTTACAGGAGCCTGACTACGAGCAGTACTTC
.	14	.	TRBV7-2	TRBJ1-2	CASSLAQGHYGYTF	TGTGCCAGCAGCTTAGCGCAGGGCCACTATGGCTACACCTTC